Described below is a single T cell receptor (beta chain) sequence and its context. The table lists this clone with a few counts. Its antigen target is currently unknown. Per-base quality was not reported, and no clone a single base away is much larger than it. Healthy HIV-negative adults with no recently reported acute infections or vaccinations were included as donors. All donors were Caucasian adults living in Nashville, Tennessee, USA. CD4+ T cells were enriched by magnetic negative selection, after which naive cells were positively selected on CD45RA and the negative fraction was taken as the memory subset. Blood was obtained by leukapheresis, after which PBMCs were separated by Ficoll-Histopaque density gradient centrifugation and cryopreserved in liquid nitrogen vapor phase. Analytical flow cytometry was used to check the purity and quantity of every magnetically sorted T cell population. Genomic DNA was isolated from each sorted fraction and quantified by UV absorbance on a Nanodrop 2000c.

V and J lose 9 bases and 1 base, and a span of 9 bases separates them. The germline V gene provides CDR1 MDHEN and CDR2 SYDVKM. The CDR3 covers 12 residues, taking in both the cysteine and the phenylalanine. Solely the CDR3 DNA is kept, with 36 bases framed from the first base. The record originates from a study of shared clonotypes between healthy human individuals (dated by TCRdb to 2020 to 2021). About the investigation overall: Three men and a couple of women, aged 18 to 49 years, made up the cohort. For each donor, CD4 naive and CD4 memory were each given three plates, CD8 naive was given two plates, and CD8 memory was given one plate. The study deeply sequenced blood TCR repertoires of five healthy adults to estimate repertoire size and the extent of clonotype sharing between individuals. Different laboratories and diverse techniques were used to prepare libraries and sequence TCR repertoires, to increase sequencing depth and limit assay-specific biases. Between about 0.9 and 8.9 billion PBMCs per donor were obtained by leukapheresis. The investigation overall reported the following: Pairwise subsampling indicated that sequencing depth was expected to affect the degree of clonotype sharing among donors. Sampling was restricted to blood, and TCR repertoires in tissues likely differ from the TCR repertoires found in blood. When several donors were compared, the shared fraction of clonotypes was around 5.1% for naive CD4, less than 4% for naive CD8, 2.3% for memory CD4, and less than 0.5% for memory CD8. Rarefaction of sorted-subset datasets indicated incomplete sequencing despite the large sequencing depth. Compared with non-shared clonotypes, the clonotypes found in all four sorted-subset donors had higher generation probabilities. The small number of donors limited the genetic and exposure-history diversity represented. Larger estimated clonotype richness was generally found for naive subsets than for memory subsets.

TCR CDR3 regions were amplified from genomic DNA by multiplex PCR using the deep immunoSEQ assay. Extracted genomic DNA from each cell subset was distributed evenly across all wells of several immunoSEQ 96-well plates, and each plate was treated as a replicate. For sorted subsets, each replicate PCR was loaded with roughly 0.2 ug genomic DNA, equivalent to 30,000 or so T cell genomes. Purified libraries were measured with a Qubit 3.0 fluorometer, size-checked on a Bioanalyzer 2100, and measured again with the KAPA Library Quantification kit. Every immunoSEQ 96-well plate was sequenced on a separate single-read 150-cycle Illumina NextSeq 550 flow cell. In the original analysis: Because the immunoSEQ output included only junctional sequences and no quality scores, the filtering could not be the same as the filtering used for full-length reads. To assign V/J genes and CDR3, sequences were annotated against IMGT germline references using PyIR, a Python wrapper for IgBLAST v1.9. Reads were removed for weak V/J assignments (E-value above 1e-6), missing CDR3, stop codons, out-of-frame junctions, or ambiguous translated residues. V3J clonotypes were defined as sequences sharing an identical inferred V gene, J gene, and CDR3 amino acid sequence. Percentage overlap between repertoires was calculated by dividing the number of shared unique clonotypes by the size of the smaller repertoire. Three approaches were used to assess repertoire richness: RTK rarefaction, the Chao1 estimator, and Recon v2.1 estimates of unobserved clonotypes. For all TCRbeta clonotypes obtained by the gDNA method from a few donors, generation probabilities were computed with OLGA. The table was pulled from immuneACCESS by TCRdb, which kept in-frame rearrangements only. Such tables lose some clones; where checked, under half of the loss comes from unresolved V genes, and the rest has no known cause. For V, J and clone size, that table is used; D and trimming come from the DNA. This sample holds 2 million to 2.5 million clones; 85% to 95% were observed only once. Around 0.38% of the sample goes to the ten largest clones.

This TCR derives from a man aged 18-30 years in good health. Some clones in this sample may be carry-over from other donors' samples. Sequencing input: naive CD4+ T cells from PBMCs. This specimen's cell subset or site label, per the study, means: CD45RA+ positively selected. The sequence is built from TRBV28 and TRBJ1-1, with the D gene not clear enough to name. The DNA is TGTGCCAGTATGACACCGAACACTGAAGCTTTCTTT. Its translation is CASMTPNTEAFF.